This entry lists 5 T cell receptor beta chains sequenced from one sample in a study of CD8 T cells in Susac syndrome. RNA was extracted with the RNeasy kit, and a quantity of about 0.45 to 1 ug was reverse transcribed using random hexamers. TCRdb ran MiXCR on the immunoSEQ multiplex PCR reads and lists one entry per CDR3 protein. This table holds fewer than 250,000 distinct CDR3 sequences, 80% to 95% found once. The sample taken for sequencing was CD4+ T cells from PBMCs. These receptors all come from a human donor in good health.

The chain carries TRBV6-5 and TRBJ2-1, with unresolved D. Trimming stripped 7 bases from V and 8 bases from J, with 15 bases between. The CDR3 is 13 residues long. Per the germline V gene, CDR1 is MNHEY and CDR2 is SVGAGI. CDR3 loop: CASTYTASDEQFF. The CDR3 DNA is TGTGCCAGCACCTATACGGCGTCGGATGAGCAGTTCTTC.

This clonotype came up once. V gene TRBV20-1 combines with J gene TRBJ2-7; possibly TRBD1 or TRBD2 for D (6 bases each). Germline lookup yields CDR1 DFQATT and CDR2 SNEGSKA (reference sequence). V was clipped by 5 bases and J by 2 bases, with 16 bases between them. The length of the CDR3 is 14 residues. This CDR3 reads CSAFQGGQAYEQYF. The CDR3, as DNA: TGCAGTGCTTTTCAAGGGGGGCAGGCCTACGAGCAGTACTTC.

The chain is built from TRBV6-5 and TRBJ2-7; no clear D gene. V lost 1 base, J lost 6 bases, and 13 bases lay in between. The CDR3 consists of 14 residues. Germline values: CDR1 MNHEY, CDR2 SVGAGI. This chain's CDR3 is CASSYFLGSSEQYF. DNA of the CDR3: TGTGCCAGCAGTTACTTCCTTGGCAGCTCCGAGCAGTACTTC.

The genes are TRBV15 and TRBJ2-2; D ambiguous. Germline CDR1 is LNHNV and CDR2 is YYDKDF (reference sequence). The CDR3 extends over 13 amino acids. Trimming took 5 bases from V and 6 from J, leaving 10 bases between them. The CDR3 sequence: CATSVRWAGELFF. CDR3 bases: TGTGCCACCAGCGTCAGGTGGGCCGGGGAGCTGTTTTTT.

The CDR3 DNA reads TGCGCCAGCAGCCATCCTAAAACGGGGGGATACACCGGGGAGCTGTTTTTT. Encoded protein: CASSHPKTGGYTGELFF. This sequence joins TRBV4-1 and TRBJ2-2; 7 bases map to TRBD2. Trimming took 3 bases from V and 3 from J; bases not matched to a gene: 10. The germline gives CDR1 MGHRA, CDR2 YSYEKL. The CDR3 contains 17 residues.